This T cell receptor (beta chain) is from a study of blood T cell repertoires in COVID-19. Across the study: Some COVID-19 samples were acute and others convalescent; all came from the United States, Italy and Spain.

Germline V lookup: CDR1 MNHEY, CDR2 SVGAGI. The CDR3 consists of 11 residues. Deletions cut 11 bases from V and 7 bases from J, with 13 bases between. This clone came up a few times. In the original workflow: Amplified reference gene primers provided the basis for estimating nucleated cell counts. Libraries were prepared by immunoSEQ multiplex PCR; TCRdb keeps only in-frame clonotypes and omits some of them. V, J and clone size derive from that table, while D and trimming were established from the DNA sequence. The sample carries 85,000 to 95,000 clones, roughly nine tenths recorded once. The genes are TRBV6-5 and TRBJ2-3, with D perhaps TRBD2 (5 bases). The sequence derives from a man between 60 and 70 years old with COVID-19, enrolled during active disease. The sample taken for sequencing was peripheral blood. CDR3 protein: CACSFGNTQYF. CDR3 nucleotide sequence: TGTGCCTGCTCCTTCGGGAATACGCAGTATTTT.